Given below is one TCR beta chain in context. A much larger clone is a single base away; this may be a read error. These data come from a study of blood T cells in healthy people across ages. The CDR3 consists of 16 residues. J was trimmed by 11 bases and V by 4 bases; bases with no gene match: 17. Germline CDR1 and CDR2: MNHNY and SVGAGI (reference sequence). With a J-beta primer mix and a sample-barcoded 5' primer, a second PCR ran about 7 to 11 cycles. TCRdb itself ran the 5' RACE reads through MiXCR, one entry per CDR3 protein. The table includes over 300,000 distinct CDR3 sequences, roughly half detected once.

The genes are TRBV6-6 and TRBJ2-5; 9 bases are a match to TRBD2. The sequencing sample was made of blood. This clonotype originated in a man in his fifties or sixties in good health. CDR3 DNA sequence: TGTGCCAGCAGTTCAACAGAGACTAGCGGACACAATGAGCAGTACTTC. Translating gives CASSSTETSGHNEQYF.